What follows is one T cell receptor beta chain and its context. Its target is not known. Germline loops: CDR1 LNHNV, CDR2 YYDKDF (reference sequence). J gave up 4 bases and V 5 bases, and 7 bases lay outside the gene matches. This CDR3 contains 15 residues. Method: immunoSEQ multiplex PCR; TCRdb's copy keeps in-frame clones and lacks some. The sample lists about 160,000 clones; 80% to 90% were seen once. The sample belongs to a study of T cell responses to AZD1222 COVID-19 vaccine. General study findings and limits: Repertoires were obtained only post-peak T cell response. Among the donors, most were white British and more were female, and clonal diversity was possibly underestimated. Spike-spanning, vaccine-associated CD4 TCRs were dominant at 160-218 and 743-854. Seropositive at baseline were only 5 to 7 AZD1222 recipients.

V usage is TRBV15 and J usage is TRBJ2-2, with TRBD2 identical over 7 bases. This specimen consisted of peripheral blood, obtained on day 0 of AZD1222 vaccination. This receptor was obtained from an adult in good health. The CDR3 coding sequence is TGTGCCACCAGCGTTGAGCGGGGACTCACCGGGGAGCTGTTTTTT. Protein: CATSVERGLTGELFF.